Detailed here is one TCR beta chain. The antigen remains unidentified. This sample is part of a study of OX40 agonist ivuxolimab in advanced cancers. The timepoints at which blood was sampled were baseline, cycle 4 day 1, and cycle 7 day 1. Only in-frame clones appear in the TCRdb table, and some are missing; sequencing was by immunoSEQ multiplex PCR. The top ten hold roughly an eighth of the sample, which has some 58,000 clones, 70% to 90% seen once. Points from the study as a whole: There was clonal expansion of CD4+ and CD8+ blood T cells by week 6 at 0.1 to 3.0 mg/kg. What antigens the expanded peripheral T cells recognized was never established.

V shed 6 bases and J shed 2 bases, with 13 bases lying between them. CDR1 and CDR2 from the germline V gene are MDHEN and SYDVKM. CDR3 length equals 15 residues. The V and J genes are TRBV28 and TRBJ1-4; D is possibly TRBD1 (5 bases). The receptor's source is an adult with an advanced solid tumor such as melanoma, head and neck, liver or kidney cancer. Sequencing was performed on CD4+ or CD8+ T cells sorted from blood, taken in a trial of the OX40 agonist ivuxolimab. The CDR3 nucleotides read TGTGCCAGCAGCTTTCAGGGCTTGACTAATGAAAAACTGTTTTTT. This codes for CASSFQGLTNEKLFF.